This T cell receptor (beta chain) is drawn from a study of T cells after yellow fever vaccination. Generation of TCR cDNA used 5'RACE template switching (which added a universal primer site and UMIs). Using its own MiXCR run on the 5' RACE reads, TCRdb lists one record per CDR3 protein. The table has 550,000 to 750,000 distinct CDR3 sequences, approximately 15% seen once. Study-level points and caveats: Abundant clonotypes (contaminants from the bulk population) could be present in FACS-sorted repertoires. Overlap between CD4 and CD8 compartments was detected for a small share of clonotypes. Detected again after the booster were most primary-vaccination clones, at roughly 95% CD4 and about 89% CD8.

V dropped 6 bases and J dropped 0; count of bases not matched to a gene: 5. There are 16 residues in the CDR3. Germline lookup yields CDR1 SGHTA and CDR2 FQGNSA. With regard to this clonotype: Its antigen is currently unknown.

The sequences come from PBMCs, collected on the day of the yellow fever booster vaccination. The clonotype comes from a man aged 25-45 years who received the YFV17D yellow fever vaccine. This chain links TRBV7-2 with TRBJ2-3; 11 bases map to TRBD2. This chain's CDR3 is CASRLAGVRSTDTQYF. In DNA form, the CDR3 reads TGTGCCAGCAGACTAGCGGGAGTAAGGAGCACAGATACGCAGTATTTT.